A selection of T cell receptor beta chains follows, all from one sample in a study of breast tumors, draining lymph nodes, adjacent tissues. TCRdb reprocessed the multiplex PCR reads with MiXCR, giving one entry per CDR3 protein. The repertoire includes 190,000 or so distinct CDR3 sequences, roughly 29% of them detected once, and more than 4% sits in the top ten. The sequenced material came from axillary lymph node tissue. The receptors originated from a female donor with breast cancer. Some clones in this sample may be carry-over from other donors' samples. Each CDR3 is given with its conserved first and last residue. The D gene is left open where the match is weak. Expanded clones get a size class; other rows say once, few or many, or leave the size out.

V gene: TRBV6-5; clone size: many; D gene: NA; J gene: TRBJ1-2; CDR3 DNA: TGTGCCACCGGGAGGGGGGGGCTGGCTAACTATGGCTACACCTTC; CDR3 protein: CATGRGGLANYGYTF
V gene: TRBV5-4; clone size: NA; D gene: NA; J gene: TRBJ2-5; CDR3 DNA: TGTGCCAGCAGCTTGGACCCGGACTCCTCGACGATAGAGACCCAGTACTTC; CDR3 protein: CASSLDPDSSTIETQYF
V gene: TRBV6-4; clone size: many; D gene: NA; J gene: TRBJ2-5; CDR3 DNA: TGTGCCAGCAGTGACTCGAACAGGGAACGGGAGACCCAGTACTTC; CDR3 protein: CASSDSNRERETQYF
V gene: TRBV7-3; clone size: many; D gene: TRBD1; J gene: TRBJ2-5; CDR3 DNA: TGTGCCAGCAGCTGGGACAGCCAAGAGACCCAGTACTTC; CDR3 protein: CASSWDSQETQYF
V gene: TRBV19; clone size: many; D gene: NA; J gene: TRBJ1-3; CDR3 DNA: TGTGCCAGTATTTCCGGGACGGCCTCTGGAAACACCATATATTTT; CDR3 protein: CASISGTASGNTIYF
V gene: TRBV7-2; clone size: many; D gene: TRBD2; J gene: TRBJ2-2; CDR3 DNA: TGTGCCAGCAGTTTCGGTCCCACCGGGGGGGACGGGGAGCTGTTTTTT; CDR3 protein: CASSFGPTGGDGELFF
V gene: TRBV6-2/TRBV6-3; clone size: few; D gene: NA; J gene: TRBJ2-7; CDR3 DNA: TGTGCCAGCAGTTACTCGTTGGACCCTCACGAGCAGTACTTC; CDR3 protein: CASSYSLDPHEQYF
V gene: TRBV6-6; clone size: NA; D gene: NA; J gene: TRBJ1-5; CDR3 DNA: TGTGCCAGCACCGTCGGGGACAAACAGCCCCAGCATTTT; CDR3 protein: CASTVGDKQPQHF
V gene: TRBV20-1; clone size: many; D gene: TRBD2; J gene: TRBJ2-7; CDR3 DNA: TGCAGTGCTCATCCGGGACTAGCGGGAATCCACGAGCAGTACTTC; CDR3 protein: CSAHPGLAGIHEQYF
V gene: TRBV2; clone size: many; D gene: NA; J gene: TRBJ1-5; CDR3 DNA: TGTGCCAGCAGTGATCAGGGGCCACGGTCGGCCCAGCATTTT; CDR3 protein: CASSDQGPRSAQHF
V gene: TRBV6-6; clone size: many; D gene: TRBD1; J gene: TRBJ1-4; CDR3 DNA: TGTGCCATCGAGGACAGGGGGGGGGGAAAACTGTTTTTT; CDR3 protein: CAIEDRGGGKLFF
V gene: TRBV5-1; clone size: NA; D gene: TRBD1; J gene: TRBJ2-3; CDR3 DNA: TGCGCCAGCGGCCCCGGGACAGGGACAGATACGCAGTATTTT; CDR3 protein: CASGPGTGTDTQYF
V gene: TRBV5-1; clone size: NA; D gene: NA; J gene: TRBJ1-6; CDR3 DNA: TGCGCCAGCAGCCCCTCTAGCGGGGGCGAGTCACCCCTCCACTTT; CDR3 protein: CASSPSSGGESPLHF
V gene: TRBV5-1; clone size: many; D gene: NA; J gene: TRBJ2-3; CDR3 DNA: TGCGCCAGCAGCTTTTCCCCTACTAGCACAGATACGCAGTATTTT; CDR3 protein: CASSFSPTSTDTQYF
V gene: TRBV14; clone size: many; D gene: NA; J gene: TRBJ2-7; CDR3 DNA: TGTGCCAGCAGCCCGGGACGCCACGTCTACTTC; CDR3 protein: CASSPGRHVYF
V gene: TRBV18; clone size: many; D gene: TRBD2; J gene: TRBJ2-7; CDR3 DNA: TGTGCCAGCTCACCAGATAGCGGGGCACCCTACGAGCAGTACTTC; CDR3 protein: CASSPDSGAPYEQYF
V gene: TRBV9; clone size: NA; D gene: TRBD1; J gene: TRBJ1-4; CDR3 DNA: TGTGCCAGCAGCGTGACAGGGTTTTGGGGAGCCGAAAAACTGTTTTTT; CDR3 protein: CASSVTGFWGAEKLFF
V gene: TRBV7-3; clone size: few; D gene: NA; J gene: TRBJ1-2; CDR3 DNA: TGTGCCAGCAGCGCCGCAGGGGAGGTGGACCAGGGCTACCCCTTC; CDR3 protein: CASSAAGEVDQGYPF
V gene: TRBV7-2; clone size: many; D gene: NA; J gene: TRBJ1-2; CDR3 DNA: TGTGCCAGCAGCTTAGTGCAGGGGCGGGAGGGCTACACCTTC; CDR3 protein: CASSLVQGREGYTF
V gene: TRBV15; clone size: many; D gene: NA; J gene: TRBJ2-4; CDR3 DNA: TGTGCCACCAGCAGAGCCGCTAGCCTTACCAAAAACATTCAGTACTTC; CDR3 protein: CATSRAASLTKNIQYF
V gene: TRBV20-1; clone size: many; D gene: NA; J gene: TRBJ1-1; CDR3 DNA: TGCAGTGCTAGAGATGGATCGGGTGAAGCTTTCTTT; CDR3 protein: CSARDGSGEAFF
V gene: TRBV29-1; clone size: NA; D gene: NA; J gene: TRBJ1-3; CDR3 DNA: TGCAGCACCTACAGGGCCTCCTCTGGAAACACCGTATATTTT; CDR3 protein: CSTYRASSGNTVYF
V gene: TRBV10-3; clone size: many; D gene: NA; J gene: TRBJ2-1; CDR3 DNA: TGTGCCATCAGTGAAGGGAACAATGAGCAGTTCTTC; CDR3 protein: CAISEGNNEQFF
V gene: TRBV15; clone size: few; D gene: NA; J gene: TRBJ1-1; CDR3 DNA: TGTGCCACCAGCAGAGGACCGAACACTGAAGCTTTCTTT; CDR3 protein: CATSRGPNTEAFF
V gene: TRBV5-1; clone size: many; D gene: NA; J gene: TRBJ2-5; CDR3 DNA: TGCGCCAGCAGCCACGATCCGGGGAAGACCCAGTACTTC; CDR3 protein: CASSHDPGKTQYF
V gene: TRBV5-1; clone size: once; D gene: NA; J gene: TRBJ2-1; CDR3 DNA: TGCGCCAGCAGCCCCGGGAGAGGGAGAACCTACAATGAGCAGTTCTTC; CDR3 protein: CASSPGRGRTYNEQFF
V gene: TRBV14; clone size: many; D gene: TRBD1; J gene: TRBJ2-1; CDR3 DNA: TGTGCCAGCAGCCAGAGCAGGGGGAGCGAGCAGTTCTTC; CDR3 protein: CASSQSRGSEQFF
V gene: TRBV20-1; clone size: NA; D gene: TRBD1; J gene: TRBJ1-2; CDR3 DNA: TGCAGTGCTAGAAGCGGCAGGGGGGAGGTTCGTGGGGGCTACACCTTC; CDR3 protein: CSARSGRGEVRGGYTF
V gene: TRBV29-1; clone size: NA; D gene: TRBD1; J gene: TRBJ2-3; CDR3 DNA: TGCAGCGCTGCCTCCGGGACAGGCTCCCGCACAGATACGCAGTATTTT; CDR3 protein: CSAASGTGSRTDTQYF
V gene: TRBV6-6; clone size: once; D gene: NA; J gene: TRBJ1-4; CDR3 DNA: TGTGCCAGCAGTTATGGGACGGCTAATGGAAAACTGTTTTTT; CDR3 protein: CASSYGTANGKLFF
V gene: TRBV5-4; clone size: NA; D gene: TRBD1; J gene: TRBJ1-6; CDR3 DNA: TGTGCCAGCAGCGCAAGGGGGCTCTATAATTCACCCCTCCACTTT; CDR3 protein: CASSARGLYNSPLHF
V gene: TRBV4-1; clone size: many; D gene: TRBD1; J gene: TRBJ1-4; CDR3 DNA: TGCGCCAGCAGCCAAAACGTCGGGACAGGGGGTGAAAAACTGTTTTTT; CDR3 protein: CASSQNVGTGGEKLFF
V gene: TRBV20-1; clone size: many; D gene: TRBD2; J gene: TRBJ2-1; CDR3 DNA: TGCAGTGCTAGAGATTCCAGCGGGAGGGGTGAGCAGTTCTTC; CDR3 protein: CSARDSSGRGEQFF
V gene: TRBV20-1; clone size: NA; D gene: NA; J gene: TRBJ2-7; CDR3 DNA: TGCAGTGCTAGACCAGGTGGAAAGTCGGGGGCGGGCTACGAGCAGTACTTC; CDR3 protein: CSARPGGKSGAGYEQYF
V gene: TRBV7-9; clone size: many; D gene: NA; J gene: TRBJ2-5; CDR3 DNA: TGTGCCAGCAGCCAACAAGAGACCCAGTACTTC; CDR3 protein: CASSQQETQYF
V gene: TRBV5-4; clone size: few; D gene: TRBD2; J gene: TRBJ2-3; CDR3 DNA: TGTGCCAGCAGCTTGGATGCTAGCGGGGGGGCGTCAGATACGCAGTATTTT; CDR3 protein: CASSLDASGGASDTQYF
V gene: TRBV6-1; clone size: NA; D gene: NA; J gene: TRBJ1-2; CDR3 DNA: TGTGCCAGCAGTGACACGAACTATGGCTACACCTTC; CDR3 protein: CASSDTNYGYTF
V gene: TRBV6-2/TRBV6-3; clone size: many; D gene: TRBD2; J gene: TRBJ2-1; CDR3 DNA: TGTGCCAGCATTGAACTAGGGACTAGGGGCAATGAGCAGTTCTTC; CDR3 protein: CASIELGTRGNEQFF
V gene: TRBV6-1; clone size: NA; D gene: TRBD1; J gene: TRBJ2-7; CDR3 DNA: TGTGCCAGCAGTGGGGGGACAGGAACCTACGAGCAGTACTTC; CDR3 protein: CASSGGTGTYEQYF
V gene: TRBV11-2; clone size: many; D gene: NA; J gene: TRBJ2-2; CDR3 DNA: TGTGCCAGCAGCTCCCTCAGGGCCACCGGGGAGCTGTTTTTT; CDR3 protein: CASSSLRATGELFF
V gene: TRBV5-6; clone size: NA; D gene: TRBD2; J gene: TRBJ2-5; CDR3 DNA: TGTGCCAGCAGCTTTGGGACGGGAGGAGAGGCCCAGTACTTC; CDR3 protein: CASSFGTGGEAQYF
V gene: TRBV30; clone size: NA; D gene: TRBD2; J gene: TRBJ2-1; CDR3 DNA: TGTGCCTGGAGCCAGTGCCTGACTAGCGGGAGCTACAATGAGCAGTTCTTC; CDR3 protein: CAWSQCLTSGSYNEQFF
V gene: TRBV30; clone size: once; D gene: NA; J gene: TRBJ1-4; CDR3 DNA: TGTGCCTGGAGTGTGGGTTCGGGGGTGGAAAAACTGTTTTTT; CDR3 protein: CAWSVGSGVEKLFF
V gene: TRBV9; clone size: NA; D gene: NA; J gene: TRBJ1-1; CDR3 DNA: TGTGCCAGCAGCGTAGAACACAGCACTGAAGCTTTCTTT; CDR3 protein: CASSVEHSTEAFF
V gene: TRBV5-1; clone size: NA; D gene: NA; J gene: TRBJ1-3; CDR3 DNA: TGCGCCAGCATCCGGGCCCACTCTGGAAACACCATATATTTT; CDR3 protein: CASIRAHSGNTIYF
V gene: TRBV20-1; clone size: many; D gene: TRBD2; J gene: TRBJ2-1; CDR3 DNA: TGCAGTGCTAGGCGGGGAGGGGTAGCAAATGAGCAGTTCTTC; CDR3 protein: CSARRGGVANEQFF
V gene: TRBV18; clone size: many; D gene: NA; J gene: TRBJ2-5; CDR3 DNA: TGTGCCAGCTCACCAGGCAGGGGAGGCGAGACCCAGTACTTC; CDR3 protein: CASSPGRGGETQYF
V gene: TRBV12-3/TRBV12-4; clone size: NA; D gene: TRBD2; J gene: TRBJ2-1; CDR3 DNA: TGTGCCAGCAGAACCGGGAGGGTTCCTGAGCAGTTCTTC; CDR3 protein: CASRTGRVPEQFF
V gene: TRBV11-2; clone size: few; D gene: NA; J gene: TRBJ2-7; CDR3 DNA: TGTGCCAGCAGCCCCGCCCCATACGCGCAGTACTTC; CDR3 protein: CASSPAPYAQYF
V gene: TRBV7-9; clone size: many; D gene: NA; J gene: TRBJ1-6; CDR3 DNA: TGTGCCAGCAGCTCAACCGAAGATAATTCACCCCTCCACTTT; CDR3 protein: CASSSTEDNSPLHF
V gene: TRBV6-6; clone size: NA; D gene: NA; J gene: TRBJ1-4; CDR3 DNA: TGTGCCAGCGGTCACTCGGATAGGGGGGCTGCTAATGAAAAACTGTTTTTT; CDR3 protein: CASGHSDRGAANEKLFF
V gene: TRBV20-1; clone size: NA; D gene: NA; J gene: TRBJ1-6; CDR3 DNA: TGCAGTGCTAGGGAGCGGAACCCCTGGAATTCACCCCTCCACTTT; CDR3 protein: CSARERNPWNSPLHF
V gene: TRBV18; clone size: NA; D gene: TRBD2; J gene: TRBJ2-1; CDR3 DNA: TGTGCCAGCTCAAGGACTAGCGGGAGTCATGAGCAGTTCTTC; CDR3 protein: CASSRTSGSHEQFF